Listed here are 18 T cell receptor beta chains from one sample, sequenced in a study of PD-L1 blockade in urothelial cancer. Time point noted: peripheral blood 6 weeks after treatment start. Data came from immunoSEQ multiplex PCR; TCRdb stores just in-frame clones and leaves some out. Of about 50,000 clones listed, roughly 80% are singletons. Sequences were derived from PBMCs, sampled around atezolizumab (anti-PD-L1) treatment. These receptors were obtained from a man aged 65-85 years with urothelial cancer.

This chain uses TRBV19 with TRBJ1-5; D gene uncertain. V was cut by 0 bases and J by 2 bases, with 8 bases left in between. This CDR3 spans 15 amino acids. Germline V CDR1 and CDR2: LNHDA, SQIVND (reference sequence). The CDR3 DNA reads as TGTGCCAGTAGTATAGATGGGCAGCGCAATCAGCCCCAGCATTTT. It codes for CASSIDGQRNQPQHF.

The chain couples TRBV21-1 to TRBJ2-7; the table names TRBD1, a call not compared with the DNA. TRBV21-1 is recorded as a pseudogene. The CDR3 runs 14 residues. The DNA of the CDR3 is TGTGCCAGCAGCGTCTGGACAGGCTCCTACGAGCAGTACTTC. This encodes CASSVWTGSYEQYF.

The chain employs TRBV30 and TRBJ2-3, with 10 nucleotides matching TRBD2. CDR3 length equals 15 residues. Trimming removed 2 bases from V and 6 bases from J; junction bases left unmatched: 8. From germline, CDR1 is GTSNPN and CDR2 SVGIG (reference sequence). CDR3 sequence (DNA): TGTGCCTGGAGTAGGCTAGCGGGAGACGCGGATACGCAGTATTTT. This encodes CAWSRLAGDADTQYF.

The chain is built from TRBV29-1 and TRBJ1-2; the D is unclear. The germline V gene has CDR1 SQVTM and CDR2 ANQGSEA. The CDR3 has 12 residues. Trimming shortened V by 6 bases and J by 8 bases, and 16 bases separated the two germline ends. The CDR3 DNA follows: TGCAGCGTACAGCTTACCCACCGGGGCTACACCTTC. Its translation is CSVQLTHRGYTF.

This clone has a single count. CDR3 region: CASSVSTDSLYGYTF. As DNA, the CDR3 is TGTGCCAGCAGCGTATCGACGGACAGCCTCTATGGCTACACCTTC. The chain carries TRBV9 and TRBJ1-2; maybe TRBD1 (6 bases). CDR3 size: 15 residues. V shed 1 base and J shed 4 bases, with 14 bases lying between them. Germline V CDR1 and CDR2: SGDLS, YYNGEE.

The chain carries TRBV7-9 and TRBJ2-7; D is unresolved. The CDR3 totals 13 residues. Trimming took 2 bases from V and 6 from J, leaving 11 bases between them. CDR1 and CDR2 from the germline V gene are SEHNR and FQNEAQ (reference sequence). The DNA for the CDR3 is TGTGCCAGCAGCTTACCCCCCCTCAGCGAGCAGTACTTC. This codes for CASSLPPLSEQYF.

V usage is TRBV5-1 and J usage is TRBJ2-3; TRBD2 is a possible D gene (5 bases). Germline CDR1 is SGHRS and CDR2 is YFSETQ. The CDR3 spans 15 residues. With 4 bases removed from V and 2 bases from J, the gap between germline ends came to 14 bases. This CDR3 reads CASSREVRDTDTQYF. The DNA for the CDR3 is TGCGCCAGCAGCCGAGAGGTTCGGGACACAGATACGCAGTATTTT.

The chain employs TRBV15 and TRBJ1-2; possible D gene TRBD1, 6 bases. This CDR3 contains 15 residues. From germline, CDR1 is LNHNV and CDR2 YYDKDF (reference sequence). V gave up 0 bases and J gave up 4 bases, with 12 bases separating them. CDR3 sequence: CATSRERGRGYGYTF. As DNA, the CDR3 is TGTGCCACCAGCAGAGAAAGAGGCAGGGGCTATGGCTACACCTTC. The whole variable domain, filled in from reference TRBV15 and TRBJ1-2, reads DAMVIQNPRYQVTQFGKPVTLSCSQTLNHNVMYWYQQKSSQAPKLLFHYYDKDFNNEADTPDNFQSRRPNTSFCFLDIRSPGLGDTAMYLCATSRERGRGYGYTFGSGTRLTVV.

The chain recombines TRBV7-6 with TRBJ1-4, with 7 bases lining up with TRBD1. Unmatched junction bases numbered 3, after V lost 5 bases and J lost 0 bases. CDR1 SGHVS and CDR2 FNYEAQ come from the germline V gene. The CDR3 is 15 amino acids. CDR3 sequence reads: CASSTGTATNEKLFF. The CDR3 nucleotides read TGTGCCAGCAGCACAGGGACAGCAACTAATGAAAAACTGTTTTTT.

The rearrangement joins TRBV11-2 to TRBJ1-5; unclear D gene. V lost 1 base to trimming and J lost 5 bases, with 6 bases between them. The germline gives CDR1 SGHAT, CDR2 FQNNGV. This CDR3 is built from 13 residues. The CDR3 bases are TGTGCCAGCAGCTTAGGACTAGATCAGCCCCAGCATTTT. Translation: CASSLGLDQPQHF.

This chain uses TRBV6-6 with TRBJ2-7; TRBD2 agrees at 8 bases. After removal of 7 bases from V and 5 bases from J, the junction contained 10 bases not matched to a gene. The CDR3 has 14 residues. Germline-derived CDR1 and CDR2 are MNHNY and SVGAGI (reference sequence). The chain's CDR3 is CASKGSGSHHEQYF. The CDR3 DNA is TGTGCCAGCAAGGGGAGCGGGAGTCACCACGAGCAGTACTTC.

The chain recombines TRBV11-3 with TRBJ2-7; D possibly corresponds to TRBD1 (6 bases). Trimming took 1 base from V and 5 from J, leaving 15 bases between them. The V gene's germline CDR1 is SGHNT and CDR2 YENEEA. This CDR3 has 15 amino acids. The CDR3 sequence: CASSLVLQGQDEQYF. CDR3 nucleotide sequence: TGTGCCAGCAGCTTAGTACTACAGGGTCAGGACGAGCAGTACTTC.

V usage is TRBV19 and J usage is TRBJ2-2, with D perhaps TRBD2 (5 bases). This CDR3 has 15 amino acids. The germline CDR1 and CDR2 sequences are LNHDA and SQIVND (reference sequence). V shed 1 base and J shed 4 bases, with 10 bases lying between them. The CDR3: CASSIGGAVTGELFF. In DNA form, the CDR3 reads TGTGCCAGTAGTATAGGAGGAGCGGTCACCGGGGAGCTGTTTTTT. Full variable domain (missing parts from reference TRBV19 and TRBJ2-2): DGGITQSPKYLFRKEGQNVTLSCEQNLNHDAMYWYRQDPGQGLRLIYYSQIVNDFQKGDIAEGYSVSREKKESFPLTVTSAQKNPTAFYLCASSIGGAVTGELFFGEGSRLTVL.

The chain has TRBV6-5 and TRBJ2-2; 13 bases match TRBD2. The germline V gene encodes CDR1 MNHEY and CDR2 SVGAGI. V was pared by 7 bases and J by 4 bases, with 3 bases of the junction left unmatched. CDR3 length: 15 amino acids. CDR3 residues: CASNRLAGGTGELFF. As DNA, the CDR3 is TGTGCCAGCAACCGACTAGCGGGGGGCACCGGGGAGCTGTTTTTT.

The chain couples TRBV5-4 to TRBJ1-1, with 10 bases that match TRBD1. V lost 4 bases to trimming and J lost 10 bases; unmatched junction nucleotides: 16. The germline V gene encodes CDR1 SGHNT and CDR2 YYREEE (reference sequence). There are 16 residues in the CDR3. The CDR3 DNA reads as TGTGCCAGCAGCCAGGGACAGGGGCGCCCTGAACGCGGAGCTTTCTTT. Its protein product is CASSQGQGRPERGAFF. The full variable domain, with the rest looked up from reference TRBV5-4 and TRBJ1-1, is ETGVTQSPTHLIKTRGQQVTLRCSSQSGHNTVSWYQQALGQGPQFIFQYYREEENGRGNFPPRFSGLQFPNYSSELNVNALELDDSALYLCASSQGQGRPERGAFFGQGTRLTVV.

The chain combines TRBV6-5 with TRBJ2-7, with a tentative D call TRBD1 (6 bases). Trimming stripped 6 bases from V and 3 bases from J, with 15 bases between. Per the germline V gene, CDR1 is MNHEY and CDR2 is SVGAGI. This CDR3 comprises 14 residues. The CDR3 region is CASRTPDSLYEQYF. The CDR3, as DNA: TGTGCCAGCAGAACCCCGGACAGCCTCTACGAGCAGTACTTC.

This rearrangement joins TRBV18 to TRBJ2-7; 9 positions match TRBD1. J gave up 0 bases and V 5 bases, and 5 bases lay outside the gene matches. The CDR3 is made up of 15 amino acids. Germline-derived CDR1 and CDR2 are KGHSH and LQKENI. CDR3 in amino acids: CASSFPTGGSYEQYF. The CDR3 bases are TGTGCCAGCTCATTCCCGACAGGGGGCTCCTACGAGCAGTACTTC.

This clone occurred a few times. The V call is TRBV11-3, the J call TRBJ2-1, with D perhaps matching TRBD2 (5 bases). V was trimmed by 2 bases and J by 4 bases, leaving 12 bases between them. Germline CDR1 reads SGHNT; CDR2 reads YENEEA. There are 15 residues in the CDR3. The CDR3 nucleotides are TGTGCCAGCAGCTTATCGCGACGGGGTTACAATGAGCAGTTCTTC. It specifies CASSLSRRGYNEQFF.